This T cell receptor beta chain was captured by sequencing in a study of early T cells in non-severe SARS-CoV-2 infection. TCRdb ran MiXCR on the 5' RACE reads and lists one entry per CDR3 protein. The sample comprises tens of thousands of distinct CDR3 sequences, around a tenth of which are singletons, and 5.5% to 7% rests with the top ten. After removal of 4 bases from V and 4 bases from J, the junction contained 5 bases not matched to a gene. The CDR3 runs to 15 residues. Germline V lookup: CDR1 DFQATT, CDR2 SNEGSKA (reference sequence). The sequence was collected from an adult who was a healthcare worker with PCR-confirmed SARS-CoV-2 infection or an uninfected control (not recorded which). Sequencing was carried out using whole blood. The rearrangement links TRBV20-1 to TRBJ2-3, with 13 bases identical to TRBD2. The CDR3 is CSATQGLAGSDTQYF. Here the CDR3 DNA reads TGCAGTGCTACGCAGGGACTAGCGGGATCAGATACGCAGTATTTT.